Included here is one T cell receptor (beta chain) sequence, with context. The source of the sample is a study of monozygotic twins with cystic fibrosis. Sequencing was performed with immunoSEQ multiplex PCR; in TCRdb, only in-frame clones are kept and a portion is missing. The sample holds 30,000 to 40,000 clones, around 65% seen once. This clonotype originated in a girl aged 5-17 years with cystic fibrosis. The sequencing sample was made of blood.

CDR3 region: CASSQALQETQYF. In DNA, the CDR3 is TGCGCCAGCAGCCAAGCCCTACAAGAGACCCAGTACTTC. The chain combines TRBV4-1 with TRBJ2-5; D remains ambiguous. Germline V CDR1 and CDR2: MGHRA, YSYEKL. The CDR3 runs to 13 residues. V was trimmed by 1 base and J by 2 bases, leaving 5 bases between them.